This is a list of T cell receptor beta chains from one sample in a study of blood T cell repertoires in COVID-19. The table came from immunoSEQ multiplex PCR; TCRdb's copy has only in-frame clones and leaves some out. The top ten clones hold 2% to 3% of a sample with about 240,000 clones, approximately 88% of them seen once. What was sequenced was PBMCs or T cells enriched from blood (not recorded which). The receptor source for this set is a woman younger than 45 with acute COVID-19. Both conserved end residues are trimmed from each CDR3. Each record gives: D gene, J gene, V gene, CDR3 protein. A D gene is named only where the DNA matches it firmly.

d_gene: TRBD1
j_gene: TRBJ1-1
v_gene: TRBV13
CDR3aa: ASSPHGTGGAGAEAF

d_gene: .
j_gene: TRBJ2-6
v_gene: TRBV19
CDR3aa: ASSRGTGTPSGANVLT

d_gene: .
j_gene: TRBJ1-4
v_gene: TRBV29-1
CDR3aa: SVELNEKLF

d_gene: .
j_gene: TRBJ1-2
v_gene: TRBV29-1
CDR3aa: SVGRAGSGSYGYT

d_gene: .
j_gene: TRBJ2-2
v_gene: TRBV27
CDR3aa: ASSLRAGGSFNTGELF

d_gene: .
j_gene: TRBJ1-3
v_gene: TRBV3-1/TRBV3-2
CDR3aa: ASSQAGTGNTIY

d_gene: TRBD1
j_gene: TRBJ2-7
v_gene: TRBV19
CDR3aa: ASSNDRVETYEQY

d_gene: TRBD1
j_gene: TRBJ1-6
v_gene: TRBV25-1
CDR3aa: ASSDRGRNSPLH

d_gene: TRBD2
j_gene: TRBJ2-1
v_gene: TRBV5-6
CDR3aa: ASSITTSGGTRVDNEQF

d_gene: .
j_gene: TRBJ1-5
v_gene: TRBV4-1
CDR3aa: ASSQGEGRASNQPQH

d_gene: TRBD1
j_gene: TRBJ1-1
v_gene: TRBV11-2
CDR3aa: ASSLGAGTGKVGAF

d_gene: .
j_gene: TRBJ2-3
v_gene: TRBV5-1
CDR3aa: ASSLDIGGDTQY

d_gene: .
j_gene: TRBJ1-1
v_gene: TRBV15
CDR3aa: ATSRDPDSNTEAF

d_gene: TRBD1
j_gene: TRBJ2-2
v_gene: TRBV9
CDR3aa: ASSPSVSRGRGGELF

d_gene: TRBD1
j_gene: TRBJ1-4
v_gene: TRBV7-9
CDR3aa: ASSLPTGDAGEKLF

d_gene: TRBD1
j_gene: TRBJ2-7
v_gene: TRBV2
CDR3aa: ASSDPGQGTYEQY

d_gene: TRBD2
j_gene: TRBJ2-1
v_gene: TRBV7-2
CDR3aa: ASSWLGGGEQF

d_gene: TRBD2
j_gene: TRBJ2-7
v_gene: TRBV3-1/TRBV3-2
CDR3aa: ASSLTWGGNEQY

d_gene: TRBD2
j_gene: TRBJ2-2
v_gene: TRBV5-1
CDR3aa: ASSLPAGETGELF

d_gene: .
j_gene: TRBJ1-6
v_gene: TRBV19
CDR3aa: ASSRGVRGIWTLH

d_gene: TRBD1
j_gene: TRBJ1-6
v_gene: TRBV9
CDR3aa: ASSAPTGEDYNSPLH

d_gene: .
j_gene: TRBJ2-7
v_gene: TRBV6-2/TRBV6-3
CDR3aa: ASSRPGFGNEQY

d_gene: .
j_gene: TRBJ2-1
v_gene: TRBV27
CDR3aa: ASAPRGPEQF

d_gene: TRBD1
j_gene: TRBJ2-7
v_gene: TRBV11-3
CDR3aa: ASSLGTGVLYEQY

d_gene: TRBD1
j_gene: TRBJ1-6
v_gene: TRBV5-6
CDR3aa: ASSLGQGRPNSPLH

d_gene: .
j_gene: TRBJ2-5
v_gene: TRBV18
CDR3aa: ASKRSTRQQQGAGETQY

d_gene: TRBD1
j_gene: TRBJ1-1
v_gene: TRBV5-5
CDR3aa: ASSLGDRALSWNTEAF

d_gene: .
j_gene: TRBJ1-2
v_gene: TRBV4-3
CDR3aa: ASSQDGVAYGYT

d_gene: .
j_gene: TRBJ2-7
v_gene: TRBV12-3/TRBV12-4
CDR3aa: ASSDREYEQY

d_gene: TRBD1
j_gene: TRBJ1-2
v_gene: TRBV6-1
CDR3aa: ASSERGRGGYT

d_gene: TRBD1
j_gene: TRBJ1-1
v_gene: TRBV19
CDR3aa: ASETTGPEAF

d_gene: .
j_gene: TRBJ1-6
v_gene: TRBV14
CDR3aa: ASSPYGDTRFNSPLH

d_gene: .
j_gene: TRBJ1-2
v_gene: TRBV18
CDR3aa: ASSPQTDDYGYT

d_gene: TRBD1
j_gene: TRBJ1-1
v_gene: TRBV7-6
CDR3aa: ASSLASTGANTEAF

d_gene: TRBD1
j_gene: TRBJ2-2
v_gene: TRBV7-6
CDR3aa: ASSPWTGRNTGELF

d_gene: .
j_gene: TRBJ1-5
v_gene: TRBV30
CDR3aa: AWSVLTANQPQH

d_gene: .
j_gene: TRBJ2-1
v_gene: TRBV7-2
CDR3aa: ASSLLLQDGQF

d_gene: .
j_gene: TRBJ1-2
v_gene: TRBV7-2
CDR3aa: ASSLDGAGTLGYT

d_gene: TRBD1
j_gene: TRBJ2-3
v_gene: TRBV2
CDR3aa: ASTRDSYSTDTQY

d_gene: .
j_gene: TRBJ1-1
v_gene: TRBV2
CDR3aa: ASSEWGEGNTEAF

d_gene: TRBD1
j_gene: TRBJ2-7
v_gene: TRBV5-4
CDR3aa: ASSTSYGDRDRGYEQY

d_gene: TRBD1
j_gene: TRBJ1-3
v_gene: TRBV3-1/TRBV3-2
CDR3aa: ASSQGWDSPDLPIY

d_gene: .
j_gene: TRBJ2-7
v_gene: TRBV4-1
CDR3aa: ASSLQQGTSYEQY

d_gene: TRBD1
j_gene: TRBJ2-6
v_gene: TRBV7-9
CDR3aa: ASSYTQGALTSGANVLT

d_gene: .
j_gene: TRBJ2-7
v_gene: TRBV5-1
CDR3aa: ASGYGGKEQY

d_gene: TRBD2
j_gene: TRBJ2-2
v_gene: TRBV10-3
CDR3aa: AIKGLAGTGELF

d_gene: TRBD1
j_gene: TRBJ1-1
v_gene: TRBV2
CDR3aa: ASAATGDTEAF

d_gene: .
j_gene: TRBJ1-2
v_gene: TRBV2
CDR3aa: ASSEKVEDRYGYT

d_gene: .
j_gene: TRBJ1-2
v_gene: TRBV19
CDR3aa: ASSIEFWGTGFYGYT

d_gene: TRBD1
j_gene: TRBJ1-4
v_gene: TRBV4-3
CDR3aa: ASSQDGTGREKLF

d_gene: TRBD1
j_gene: TRBJ1-6
v_gene: TRBV27
CDR3aa: ASSLGYRGTYNSPLH

d_gene: .
j_gene: TRBJ1-1
v_gene: TRBV7-8
CDR3aa: ASSLAQGSGTEAF

d_gene: TRBD1
j_gene: TRBJ2-5
v_gene: TRBV5-1
CDR3aa: ASSVGQYQETQY

d_gene: .
j_gene: TRBJ2-1
v_gene: TRBV4-3
CDR3aa: ASARMAYNEQF

d_gene: .
j_gene: TRBJ1-2
v_gene: TRBV3-1/TRBV3-2
CDR3aa: ASSQSSRTVYGYT

d_gene: .
j_gene: TRBJ2-7
v_gene: TRBV4-1
CDR3aa: ASSQDRSEQY

d_gene: .
j_gene: TRBJ1-3
v_gene: TRBV7-9
CDR3aa: ASRVTGSGNTIY

d_gene: .
j_gene: TRBJ2-5
v_gene: TRBV7-9
CDR3aa: ASSLVPGAEETQY

d_gene: .
j_gene: TRBJ2-2
v_gene: TRBV9
CDR3aa: ASSVVPGTYTGELF